This T cell receptor beta chain was sequenced in a study of blood T cell repertoires in COVID-19. Study in general: COVID-19 samples collected from the United States, Italy and Spain covered acute and convalescent phases. The cDNA or gDNA used as material had been derived from T cells, B-cell-depleted T cells, or PBMCs.

Germline V gene lookup returns CDR1 LNHDA and CDR2 SQIVND (reference sequence). V was clipped by 6 bases and J by 5 bases; unmatched bases: 2. The CDR3 covers 14 residues. This table comes from immunoSEQ multiplex PCR, and its TCRdb copy is limited to in-frame clones, with some not included. The table lists roughly 260,000 clones, about 90% of them singletons. The chain links TRBV19 to TRBJ2-2; 11 nucleotides agree with TRBD1. This clonotype was obtained from a woman aged 50 to 60 with acute or convalescent COVID-19. Source material: peripheral blood. CDR3 sequence: CASRGTGGTGELFF. The CDR3 coding sequence is TGTGCCAGTAGAGGGACAGGGGGGACCGGGGAGCTGTTTTTT.